The text below deals with one TCR beta chain. This table comes from immunoSEQ multiplex PCR, and its TCRdb copy is limited to in-frame clones, with some not included. The data contain some 41,000 clones, 80% to 90% of them singletons. The sample is drawn from a study of T cell changes during pregnancy in multiple sclerosis. In germline, CDR1 is SGHAT, CDR2 FQNNGV. With V trimmed by 1 base and J by 1 base, 3 bases remained unmatched. The CDR3 loop spans 16 amino acids. The TCR originated in a female donor with multiple sclerosis, enrolled in a pregnancy study. Sequences were derived from CD4+ T cells from peripheral blood mononuclear cells, sampled after pregnancy. The V call is TRBV11-2, the J call TRBJ2-3; 9 bases match TRBD2. CDR3 in amino acids: CASSLVLAGGTDTQYF. CDR3 nucleotides: TGTGCCAGCAGCTTAGTCTTAGCGGGAGGCACAGATACGCAGTATTTT.